Ten or more counts support the clone carrying this TCR beta chain. The data belong to a study of early T cells in non-severe SARS-CoV-2 infection. With V trimmed by 4 bases and J by 4 bases, 5 bases remained unmatched. This CDR3 contains 15 residues. Looked up from germline, CDR1 is SGHAT and CDR2 is FQNNGV. From the 5' RACE reads, TCRdb called clonotypes with MiXCR, one entry per CDR3 protein. In the table there are some 30,000 distinct CDR3 sequences, 3.5% to 4.5% of which are singletons. Sequenced input: whole blood. The TCR was taken from an adult who was a healthcare worker with PCR-confirmed SARS-CoV-2 infection or an uninfected control (not recorded which). This rearrangement joins TRBV11-2 to TRBJ1-3, with TRBD1 identical over 9 bases. In DNA form, the CDR3 reads TGTGCCAGCAGCTCACAGGGGGCAAAAGGAAACACCATATATTTT. Protein sequence: CASSSQGAKGNTIYF.